This TCR beta chain was observed in a study of OX40 agonist ivuxolimab in advanced cancers. TCRdb keeps only in-frame clones here, not all; method: immunoSEQ multiplex PCR. The data hold under 85,000 clones, with about three quarters observed a single time. From germline, CDR1 is SEHNR and CDR2 FQNEAQ (reference sequence). The CDR3 length is 14 residues. V lost 8 bases and J lost 4, with 15 bases in between. V is TRBV7-9 and J is TRBJ1-3, with D perhaps matching TRBD1 (6 bases). The TCR was taken from an adult with an advanced solid tumor such as melanoma, head and neck, liver or kidney cancer. The input for sequencing was CD4+ or CD8+ T cells sorted from blood, taken in a trial of the OX40 agonist ivuxolimab. The CDR3 DNA sequence: TGTGCCAGCTCCGGGGGGGCGCGAGGAAACACCATATATTTT. It encodes CASSGGARGNTIYF.